This TCR beta chain was documented in a study of cytomegalovirus exposure and HLA in healthy donors (TCRdb year 2017). At the level of the whole study: According to an earlier analysis of around 600 of the donors, some 180 million T cells yielded 120 million or so unique TCR beta sequences and approximately 300 Gb of sequence data. An early release covering more than 500 HLA-typed donors comprised approximately 300 gigabases of sequencing data and around 86 million unique TCR sequences. Of the approximately 400 genotyped donors, roughly 80% fell in the genetic ancestry cluster associated with self-reported Caucasian donors. The study aimed to test whether signatures of past pathogen exposure could be identified by cataloging public T cell receptors. The study used immunosequencing to profile the T cell repertoires of 666 subjects and linked those repertoires to cytomegalovirus serostatus. A separate validation cohort of approximately 130 different subjects was used in addition to the 666-subject first cohort. High-throughput TCR immunosequencing, statistical association of individual TCRs with disease status, and machine learning were combined to predict cytomegalovirus infection status. A later analysis re-analyzed previously published TCR beta repertoires from 600 to 850 donors and added high-resolution HLA genotyping to study TCR occurrence patterns. Rather than using new phenotypic data, the later analysis identified candidate immune exposures from TCR beta sequences and from how often those sequences occurred across donors. In an earlier analysis of around 540 of the donors, high-throughput TCR beta sequencing was used to judge whether each TCR beta V gene segment behaved as functional or pseudogenic. Alongside the repertoire data, information on donor age, sex, ethnicity and CMV serostatus was compiled. Genome-wide SNP genotypes for about three fifths of the roughly 670 donors were used in a later genetic analysis, which treated that subset as a discovery cohort. Every discovery cohort repertoire had been produced on one sequencing platform. Class I and class II HLA loci were covered by the typing at four-digit resolution. Typing coverage varied by locus: roughly 620-640 donors for A, B, C, DRB1 and DQB1; more than 500 for DQA1; nearly 610 for DPA1; roughly 450 for DPB1. Four or five DR-DQ haplotypes were handled as single units for association and clustering, since linkage in the cohort was strong. On average, over 200,000 unique TCR beta nucleotide sequences were sequenced per donor among some 420 genotyped donors of the cohort, with roughly 18% of those sequences being non-productive. Study-level results and caveats: In both the original and validation cohorts, the classifier was reported to diagnose cytomegalovirus status with high specificity and sensitivity. According to a later genetic analysis, donors in an Asian-associated ancestry cluster had fewer N-insertions in productive TCRs than the roughly 660-donor mean. In this cohort, only TCR beta chains were sequenced, and detectable features were limited by the absence of alpha or paired-chain data. Because counts were too low, about 18 rarely observed V segments, including chromosome 9 orphons, were left out of the earlier analysis of some 640 of the donors. A further reported finding was that TCR beta sequences accurately predicted the HLA-A and HLA-B alleles for most subjects in the first cohort. Presence/absence analyses assumed roughly uniform sequencing depth across donors, an assumption that may not hold. A cluster of highly shared sequence variants was judged likely to represent a technical artifact of the sequencing pipeline. Immune exposure information for the cohort was limited to CMV serostatus. The 87-base-pair reads could not distinguish some IMGT-functional V segments, including TRBV6-2 and TRBV6-3, so those segments were excluded. Because HLA typing was unavailable for some donors at each locus, only the typed subset was used in association tests. Most CMV-associated TCR beta chains appeared to be HLA-restricted in a later analysis, and the HLA associations seemed to be driven largely by CMV exposure. In an earlier analysis of around 600 of the donors, most TCR beta V segments were observed in productive rearrangements about 87% or about 30% of the time, broadly matching IMGT annotations. In a later analysis, HLA-associated TCR beta chains showed more clonal expansion and lower generation probabilities than non-associated chains that were equally common. When HLA alleles, especially DR and DQ, strongly co-occurred, TCR associations were difficult to assign to individual alleles. In a later analysis, several top co-occurrence clusters were reported to appear linked to parvovirus B19, influenza, CMV and Epstein-Barr virus. In the study, roughly 160 TCR beta chains were listed as associated with cytomegalovirus. At a false discovery rate of 0.05, a later analysis linked 16,951 TCR beta sequences to specific HLA alleles. Linkage disequilibrium might explain the correlated functional status among segregating V segments, but an unknown experimental factor could not be ruled out. In a later genetic analysis, a missense DCLRE1C variant was associated with V-gene and J-gene trimming of TCR beta chains, and the association was replicated in an independent cohort. A few of the identified cytomegalovirus-associated TCR beta chains were confirmed in vitro to be specific for cytomegalovirus antigens. It was suggested by the authors that the approach could potentially be generalized to other disease states and immunological phenotypes. Across donors, most TCR sequences were observed very rarely, whereas some public TCRs were present in many individuals. In a later analysis, the rate of TCR association differed among HLA loci, with DRB1 alleles having the most associated TCRs and HLA-C alleles having the fewest.

Inclusive of the bounding cysteine and phenylalanine, the CDR3 is 17 residues long. The entry retains the CDR3 DNA only, 51 bases that are in frame from base 1. The germline V gene encodes CDR1 SGDLS and CDR2 YYNGEE. A distance of 18 bases separates the germline ends of V and J, which lose 0 bases and 3 bases respectively. This clone was recorded a few times. Its antigen target is currently unknown. Qualities for individual bases were not recorded, and no much larger clone is one base off. To prepare the library, the immunoSEQ multiplex PCR assay was applied. For the multiplex PCR, a mixture combining 60 forward primers for TCR Vbeta segments and 13 reverse primers for TCR Jbeta segments was used. The CDR3 region of rearranged TCR beta genes was amplified from genomic DNA by a multiplex PCR assay. The amplified TCR beta libraries were sequenced on the Illumina HiSeq System as 87-base-pair reads. From the authors' description of their analysis: A later analysis tallied approximately 87 million unique TCR beta chains across the 650 to 750 repertoires, and around 10 million of those chains were shared by two or more donors. Raw reads were error-corrected and collapsed into unique sequences with a nearest-neighbor algorithm that merged closely related sequences to remove PCR and sequencing errors. To assign V, D and J gene segments, CDR3 sequences were aligned to IMGT reference sequences. For a sequence to be retained, a match of at least six nucleotides to both a V gene segment and a J gene segment was required. Rearrangements were called productive when the CDR3 lacked stop codons and stayed in frame with V and J; all others were non-productive. CDR3 was defined according to IMGT convention as the region running from the second conserved V-encoded cysteine to the conserved J-encoded phenylalanine. The earlier analysis of roughly 590 of the donors excluded any sequence lacking an unambiguous match to a single V gene segment. An earlier analysis of a few hundred of the donors called V segments functional above 56.7% productive rearrangements and segregating when the between-donor standard deviation exceeded 5%. To diagnose cytomegalovirus status from the catalog of TCR beta chain sequences, a statistical classification framework was built. A later analysis assigned V and J genes by comparing TCR nucleotide sequences with IMGT/GENE-DB human TR gene sequences. The TCRdist pipeline was used in a later analysis to assign CDR3 sequences and most-parsimonious VDJ recombination scenarios. In a later analysis, every TCR beta chain was defined by the combination of its CDR3 amino acid sequence and its V-gene family, and reads without a unique V-gene family were dropped. A later analysis removed roughly 590 highly shared, low-generation-probability nucleotide sequences to deal with suspected cross-contamination and a sequencing artifact. In a later analysis, a clonal expansion index for each public chain was calculated from normalized within-repertoire ranks of inferred template counts. In a later analysis, generation probabilities were computed with a VDJ recombination model fitted to out-of-frame rearrangements, and the resulting probabilities were checked against IGoR. In a later analysis, hypergeometric tests were used to score TCR-TCR, TCR-HLA and TCR-CMV co-occurrence, with a repertoire-size bias correction applied to TCR pairs. In a later analysis, false discovery rates were estimated by permuting HLA or CMV assignments 20 times. In a later analysis, co-occurring TCRs were grouped with DBSCAN, and TCRdist sequence similarity was added when clustering was performed within HLA-allele-positive subsets. For co-occurrence clustering, repertoires with fewer than 30,000 or more than 120,000 public chains were excluded, along with roughly 5 repertoires with anomalous nucleotide sharing. In TCRdb, the immuneACCESS table is reduced to in-frame sequences with V and J assigned. These tables do not hold every clone; where another copy was compared, an unresolved V gene accounts for under half, and the others remain unexplained. V and J calls and clone size come straight from that table; D and trimming were deduced from the DNA. The sample table records about 120,000 clones; over 70% of these occur just once. The biggest ten clones account for roughly 11% of the sample.

The cohort was made up of roughly 670 healthy bone marrow donors. At the time of sampling, all cohort members were nominally healthy, though unrecorded immune exposures were likely present. The donor was CMV seropositive and belonged to the group of a few hundred seropositive cohort members. A peripheral blood sample was collected from each donor, and TCR beta sequencing was performed on peripheral blood mononuclear cells. Genomic DNA was extracted from the blood cell samples with the Qiagen DNeasy Blood Extraction Kit. Sequencing was done on a sample of PBMCs. This clonotype was obtained from a woman in her forties or fifties in good health and CMV-seropositive. This chain is built from TRBV9 and TRBJ1-2, and perhaps TRBD1 as D gene, on 5 matching bases. The CDR3: CASSVATWEGSHYGYTF. The nucleotide sequence reads TGTGCCAGCAGCGTAGCTACATGGGAGGGGAGCCACTATGGCTACACCTTC.